This TCR beta chain was identified in a study of control samples from healthy donors and cancer patients (dated by TCRdb to 2020 to 2022). Library prep was done by the immunoSEQ multiplex PCR assay. TCRdb stores this immuneACCESS table with in-frame sequences only. Part of the clones is absent; in the studies checked, under half of the shortfall reflects unresolved V genes, and no reason is known for the rest. This sample has 65,000 to 80,000 clones in its table, and around 86% of those were observed once. The ten top clones hold around a tenth of the sample. This clone was picked up one time. Its antigen is currently not known. No base qualities exist here, and no much larger clone lies one base off it. Germline trimming: 4 bases from V, 2 bases from J; junction bases outside gene matches: 5. CDR3 length: 14 amino acids, cysteine to phenylalanine. Only the CDR3 part of the read is kept: 42 bases, read in frame from the first base. The germline V gene sets CDR1 to SGHDT and CDR2 to YYEEEE.

Sequencing input: PBMCs. The chain couples TRBV5-6 to TRBJ1-1, with 7 middle bases fitting TRBD1. The TCR sequence derives from a woman aged 45 to 65 with colorectal cancer. The bases are TGTGCCAGCAGCCCGACAGGGCTAAACACTGAAGCTTTCTTT. This yields the protein CASSPTGLNTEAFF.